The 13 T cell receptor beta chains below were found in one sample sequenced in a study of cytomegalovirus exposure and HLA in healthy donors. PCR used 60 Vbeta primers and 13 Jbeta primers. The method was immunoSEQ multiplex PCR; TCRdb's version includes in-frame clones alone and lacks a portion of them. The top ten hold 1.5% to 2% of the sample, which has about 160,000 clones, more than 65% seen once. Sequencing was carried out using PBMCs. Source of these receptors: a woman in her 30s in good health and CMV-seronegative.

This rearrangement joins TRBV11-2 to TRBJ2-7, with D perhaps TRBD2 (6 bases). The V and J ends lost 0 bases and 6 bases respectively, with 15 bases between them. CDR3 length equals 15 residues. Germline V gives CDR1 SGHAT, CDR2 FQNNGV. DNA of the CDR3: TGTGCCAGCAGCTTAGATCGATTAGAAGCGGGCGAGCAGTACTTC. Protein product: CASSLDRLEAGEQYF.

The chain recombines TRBV28 with TRBJ2-7; D is possibly TRBD2 (6 bases). V lost 3 bases, J lost 2 bases, and 11 bases lay in between. The germline V gene has CDR1 MDHEN and CDR2 SYDVKM. CDR3 length: 14 amino acids. The CDR3 nucleotides are TGTGCCAGCAGTTTGGAGGGGCTAACCTACGAGCAGTACTTC. Translating gives CASSLEGLTYEQYF. The full variable domain, rest sourced from reference TRBV28 and TRBJ2-7, is DVKVTQSSRYLVKRTGEKVFLECVQDMDHENMFWYRQDPGLGLRLIYFSYDVKMKEKGDIPEGYSVSREKKERFSLILESASTNQTSMYLCASSLEGLTYEQYFGPGTRLTVT.

The chain links TRBV11-2 to TRBJ2-1, with 8 bases lining up with TRBD2. Germline CDR1 reads SGHAT; CDR2 reads FQNNGV. V shed 5 bases, J shed 4 bases, and the junction held 13 bases outside the gene matches. The CDR3 is made up of 17 amino acids. CDR3 sequence reads: CASSRWGAGDVYNEQFF. CDR3 DNA sequence: TGTGCCAGCAGCCGTTGGGGAGCGGGAGATGTATACAATGAGCAGTTCTTC.

This clone was seen once. The rearrangement links TRBV6-5 to TRBJ1-2; perhaps TRBD1 as D (6 bases). Trimming removed 5 bases at V and 1 base at J, with 14 bases between. CDR1 is MNHEY and CDR2 is SVGAGI in the germline V gene. The CDR3 runs to 15 residues. This chain's CDR3 is CASSRQVGFNYGYTF. The CDR3 bases are TGTGCCAGCAGTCGACAGGTGGGGTTTAACTATGGCTACACCTTC.

This rearrangement joins TRBV5-1 to TRBJ1-1; 8 nucleotides align to TRBD1. Germline CDR1 and CDR2: SGHRS and YFSETQ. The trim removed 2 bases at V and 4 bases at J, leaving 1 base unmatched. CDR3 length: 13 amino acids. CDR3 sequence: CASSFTGGTEAFF. CDR3 coding DNA: TGCGCCAGCAGCTTCACAGGGGGCACTGAAGCTTTCTTT.

The chain employs TRBV7-9 and TRBJ2-2, with a possible D match to TRBD1 (6 bases). Germline assignment: CDR1 SEHNR and CDR2 FQNEAQ (reference sequence). The CDR3 is 14 amino acids. The V end was cut by 9 bases, the J end by 4 bases, with 15 bases between. The CDR3 spells CARATSTGTGELFF. The CDR3 DNA reads as TGTGCCAGGGCTACCTCGACAGGCACCGGGGAGCTGTTTTTT.

The chain links TRBV7-3 to TRBJ1-1; maybe TRBD1 (5 bases). V was shortened by 5 bases and J by 1 base, with 20 bases between the two germline ends. The CDR3 has 17 amino acids. In germline, CDR1 is SGHTA, CDR2 FQGTGA. The CDR3 loop reads CASSRFGPRGGNTEAFF. The CDR3 DNA is TGTGCCAGCAGCCGGTTCGGGCCCCGGGGGGGGAACACTGAAGCTTTCTTT.

This clone was picked up one time. The V and J genes are TRBV6-6 and TRBJ1-1; D gene unclear. Looked up from germline, CDR1 is MNHNY and CDR2 is SVGAGI (reference sequence). The CDR3 covers 14 residues. Between the trimmed V and J ends, which lost 5 bases and 1 base, there was a span of 11 bases. The CDR3 DNA is TGTGCCAGCAGTCTTCCCGGCGGGAACACTGAAGCTTTCTTT. Translated: CASSLPGGNTEAFF.

This chain links TRBV7-6 with TRBJ2-2; 14 bases match TRBD2. The CDR3 is 15 residues long. Germline V gene data show CDR1 as SGHVS and CDR2 as FNYEAQ. V lost 6 bases, J lost 6 bases, and 3 bases stayed unmatched. DNA of the CDR3: TGTGCCAGCAGTCCGGGACTAGCGGGAGCCGGGGAGCTGTTTTTT. As protein: CASSPGLAGAGELFF.

This clone was detected a few times. The chain couples TRBV5-1 to TRBJ2-3; D is unresolved. The germline V gene encodes CDR1 SGHRS and CDR2 YFSETQ. Trimming removed 0 bases at V and 2 bases at J, with 13 bases between. The CDR3 is made up of 16 amino acids. CDR3 bases: TGCGCCAGCAGCTTGGAACACCGTTTGAACACAGATACGCAGTATTTT. This sequence encodes CASSLEHRLNTDTQYF. Full variable domain (missing parts from reference TRBV5-1 and TRBJ2-3): KAGVTQTPRYLIKTRGQQVTLSCSPISGHRSVSWYQQTPGQGLQFLFEYFSETQRNKGNFPGRFSGRQFSNSRSEMNVSTLELGDSALYLCASSLEHRLNTDTQYFGPGTRLTVL.

A single count supports this clone. This sequence joins TRBV27 and TRBJ1-1; unclear D gene. The CDR3 loop spans 14 amino acids. Germline CDR1 MNHEY, CDR2 SMNVEV (reference sequence). Trimming left V 9 bases short and J 1 base short, with 15 bases between. DNA for the CDR3: TGTGCCAGTCACCCCCCCCCGGGGAACACTGAAGCTTTCTTT. This codes for CASHPPPGNTEAFF.

This rearrangement joins TRBV2 to TRBJ1-1, with D possibly matching TRBD1 (5 bases). The germline V gene has CDR1 SNHLY and CDR2 FYNNEI. CDR3 length: 17 residues. Trimming stripped 1 base from V and 0 bases from J, with 15 bases between. As DNA, the CDR3 is TGTGCCAGCAGTGAAGAAACAGGACGAATATTGAACACTGAAGCTTTCTTT. It specifies CASSEETGRILNTEAFF.

V and J are TRBV29-1 and TRBJ1-1; 10 bases are shared with TRBD1. The V gene end was trimmed by 0 bases and the J gene end by 4 bases; junction bases not matched to a gene: 14. This CDR3 contains 18 residues. CDR1 and CDR2 from the germline V gene are SQVTM and ANQGSEA. For the CDR3, the DNA is TGCAGCGTTGAAGAAAATTGGGGGACAGGGGAATTAATCACTGAAGCTTTCTTT. This encodes CSVEENWGTGELITEAFF.